This T cell receptor beta chain emerged from a study of blood T cell repertoires in COVID-19. The germline gives CDR1 MDHEN, CDR2 SYDVKM. V gave up 7 bases and J gave up 2 bases, with 15 bases separating them. This CDR3 spans 15 amino acids. This clone was counted a single time. TCRdb's table, derived via immunoSEQ multiplex PCR, lists solely in-frame clones and lacks some. The profile shows about 110,000 clones, less than 85% of them singletons. Sequences were obtained from peripheral blood. This TCR was sampled from a woman aged 55-70 years with acute or convalescent COVID-19. The V and J genes are TRBV28 and TRBJ1-3, with a possible D match to TRBD1 (6 bases). In DNA, the CDR3 is TGTGCCAGCAAATCCACAGGGCAGACTGGAAACACCATATATTTT. Amino acids: CASKSTGQTGNTIYF.